The 26 T cell receptor beta chains below were found in one sample sequenced in a study of blood T cell repertoires in COVID-19. Repertoires were generated with immunoSEQ multiplex PCR, while TCRdb's copy carries only in-frame clones and drops some. The repertoire consists of some 180,000 clones, with around 84% occurring once and the leading ten covering 2.5%. Sequenced material: peripheral blood. The receptors derive from a woman older than 75 with COVID-19, enrolled during active disease.

The V and J genes are TRBV7-2 and TRBJ2-7; D remains ambiguous. The CDR3 has 11 residues. V dropped 4 bases and J dropped 3 bases, with 4 bases sitting between them. Germline CDR1 reads SGHTA; CDR2 reads FQGNSA. CDR3 bases: TGTGCCAGCAGCTCTTTCTACGAGCAGTACTTC. This translates into CASSSFYEQYF.

The V gene is TRBV24-1, the J gene TRBJ2-7; possibly TRBD1 for D (5 bases). The CDR3 spans 13 residues. Trimming took 3 bases from V and 0 from J, leaving 5 bases between them. In germline, CDR1 is KGHDR, CDR2 SFDVKD. CDR3 DNA sequence: TGTGCCACCAGTGATACAGGCTCCTACGAGCAGTACTTC. It encodes CATSDTGSYEQYF.

The genes are TRBV3-1 (or the pseudogene TRBV3-2) and TRBJ2-1; D not resolved. Germline V gene sequence: CDR1 LGHDT, CDR2 YNNKEL (reference sequence). The germline V and J ends were trimmed by 0 bases and 8 bases, with 14 bases remaining between them. The CDR3 covers 15 residues. For the CDR3, the DNA is TGTGCCAGCAGCCAAGATCCCAGAGGCTCCGATGAGCAGTTCTTC. This sequence encodes CASSQDPRGSDEQFF.

This chain connects TRBV4-2 to TRBJ1-1, with 11 bases matching TRBD1. The CDR3 runs to 15 residues. Trimming cost V 0 bases and J 4 bases; bases outside gene matches: 1. Germline loops: CDR1 LGHNA, CDR2 YNFKEQ. The DNA for the CDR3 is TGTGCCAGCAGCCAAGAAGGGACAGGGGGCACTGAAGCTTTCTTT. This codes for CASSQEGTGGTEAFF.

This clone was seen just once. This chain joins TRBV11-2 and TRBJ1-4; 8 positions match TRBD1. After removal of 5 bases from V and 5 bases from J, the junction contained 7 bases not matched to a gene. The CDR3 runs to 15 residues. CDR1 SGHAT and CDR2 FQNNGV come from the germline V gene. CDR3 protein: CASSPGTGFNEKLFF. Written as DNA, the CDR3 is TGTGCCAGCAGCCCCGGGACAGGTTTCAATGAAAAACTGTTTTTT.

The V gene is TRBV21-1, the J gene TRBJ2-6; the DNA was not used to check the table's D call, TRBD1. TRBV21-1 constitutes a pseudogene. The CDR3 is 18 residues long. The CDR3 bases are TGTGCCAGCAGCGAAAGGGAAGGACAGTACTCTGGGGCCAACGTCCTGACTTTC. Protein sequence: CASSEREGQYSGANVLTF.

This chain joins TRBV5-4 and TRBJ2-3; perhaps TRBD2 as D (6 bases). The germline gives CDR1 SGHNT, CDR2 YYREEE (reference sequence). The CDR3 runs 16 residues. Trimming took off 1 base at V and 0 bases at J, with 12 bases between the two ends. The CDR3 bases are TGTGCCAGCAGCTTGCGCCTAGCGAGTAGCACAGATACGCAGTATTTT. Translated: CASSLRLASSTDTQYF.

Remarks on this clone: Other DNA sequences in the sample encode the same CDR3. The chain uses TRBV19 and TRBJ2-5; 10 nucleotides align to TRBD1. Per germline, CDR1 LNHDA and CDR2 SQIVND (reference sequence). After removal of 3 bases from V and 5 bases from J, the junction contained 6 bases not matched to a gene. The CDR3 has 15 residues. The CDR3 nucleotides read TGTGCCAGTAGTATTCCGGGACAGGGGTTGGAGACCCAGTACTTC. Translation: CASSIPGQGLETQYF.

The chain has TRBV10-3 and TRBJ2-4; TRBD2 agrees at 9 bases. In germline, CDR1 is ENHRY, CDR2 SYGVKD. This CDR3 region has 16 residues. V lost 2 bases to trimming and J lost 9 bases; unmatched junction nucleotides: 11. CDR3: CAISERGAGGVGIQYF. The CDR3 DNA reads TGTGCCATCAGTGAGCGGGGAGCGGGAGGTGTGGGCATTCAGTACTTC.

The chain employs TRBV19 and TRBJ1-1; 8 bases align to TRBD1. The germline V gene encodes CDR1 LNHDA and CDR2 SQIVND (reference sequence). The CDR3 consists of 17 residues. J gave up 1 base and V 5 bases, and 12 bases lay outside the gene matches. The CDR3 protein is CASSGDRLSKGNTEAFF. The CDR3 coding sequence is TGTGCCAGTAGTGGGGACAGGTTATCAAAAGGGAACACTGAAGCTTTCTTT.

The genes are TRBV15 and TRBJ1-1, with no clear D. The CDR3 runs 16 residues. V lost 0 bases and J 1 base, leaving 12 bases between the germline ends. Germline values: CDR1 LNHNV, CDR2 YYDKDF (reference sequence). Here the CDR3 reads CATSRDFHSGNTEAFF. For the CDR3, the DNA is TGTGCCACCAGCAGAGATTTCCACAGTGGGAACACTGAAGCTTTCTTT.

V is TRBV7-2 and J is TRBJ1-1; 7 nucleotides match TRBD1. CDR1 and CDR2 (germline): SGHTA, FQGNSA. The CDR3 is 14 residues long. V lost 7 bases to trimming and J lost 4 bases; unmatched junction nucleotides: 9. The CDR3 sequence: CASTLDRVGTEAFF. In nucleotides, the CDR3 is TGTGCCAGCACCCTAGACAGGGTCGGCACTGAAGCTTTCTTT.

The chain has TRBV7-3 and TRBJ2-3, with D perhaps matching TRBD2 (5 bases). The CDR3 loop spans 13 amino acids. The V end lost 5 bases, the J end lost 15 bases, and 21 bases lay between the germline ends. Germline CDR1 SGHTA, CDR2 FQGTGA. The DNA of the CDR3 is TGTGCCAGCAGCCCCGGTAGCCGGGAACGAGTATATTTT. Translating gives CASSPGSRERVYF. Full variable domain (outside the CDR3, taken from reference TRBV7-3 and TRBJ2-3): GAGVSQTPSNKVTEKGKYVELRCDPISGHTALYWYRQSLGQGPEFLIYFQGTGAADDSGLPNDRFFAVRPEGSVSTLKIQRTERGDSAVYLCASSPGSRERVYFGPGTRLTVL.

The gene calls are TRBV7-9 and TRBJ2-3; 8 positions agree with TRBD2. Germline-derived CDR1 and CDR2 are SEHNR and FQNEAQ (reference sequence). There are 14 residues in the CDR3. J was trimmed by 4 bases and V by 5 bases; bases with no gene match: 5. CDR3 region: CASSSGGGSDTQYF. Written as DNA, the CDR3 is TGTGCCAGCAGCAGCGGGGGCGGGTCAGATACGCAGTATTTT.

The chain recombines TRBV7-9 with TRBJ2-5; 8 bases agree with TRBD1. Germline V gene lookup returns CDR1 SEHNR and CDR2 FQNEAQ (reference sequence). V shed 5 bases and J 3 bases; nucleotides not matched to a gene: 8. The CDR3 has 15 amino acids. The CDR3 coding sequence is TGTGCCAGCAGCGTCCCCAGGGGGCGCGAAGAGACCCAGTACTTC. Translating it yields CASSVPRGREETQYF.

The chain uses TRBV20-1 and TRBJ2-2, with D unresolved. This CDR3 is 12 amino acids long. Germline V CDR1 and CDR2: DFQATT, SNEGSKA (reference sequence). V was pared by 3 bases and J by 6 bases, with 8 bases between. CDR3 region: CSASFQAGELFF. As DNA, the CDR3 is TGCAGTGCTAGTTTCCAGGCCGGGGAGCTGTTTTTT.

The chain uses TRBV29-1 and TRBJ2-1, with D uncertain. CDR1 SQVTM and CDR2 ANQGSEA come from the germline V gene. Trimming removed 6 bases at V and 6 bases at J, with 9 bases between. The CDR3 is 11 amino acids. CDR3 protein: CSVASGNEQFF. CDR3 nucleotides: TGCAGCGTCGCATCAGGCAATGAGCAGTTCTTC.

This chain joins TRBV28 and TRBJ2-1; 8 bases map to TRBD1. The germline CDR1 and CDR2 sequences are MDHEN and SYDVKM. The junction had 6 bases not matched to a gene; V was cut back by 6 bases and J by 2 bases. The CDR3 is made up of 15 amino acids. The chain's CDR3 is CASSDDRGPYNEQFF. CDR3 in DNA: TGTGCCAGCAGCGATGACAGGGGCCCCTACAATGAGCAGTTCTTC.

The V call is TRBV6-6, the J call TRBJ1-6; D is ambiguous. V shed 6 bases and J shed 7 bases, with 10 bases lying between them. The CDR3 sequence is 13 residues long. Germline CDR1 reads MNHNY; CDR2 reads SVGAGI (reference sequence). The CDR3 DNA follows: TGTGCCAGCAGATTGACTGGGAATTCACCCCTCCACTTT. It codes for CASRLTGNSPLHF.

A remark on this clone: The identical CDR3 is also encoded by other nucleotide sequences in the sample. V and J are TRBV5-1 and TRBJ2-7; TRBD2 agrees at 13 bases. The CDR3 contains 15 residues. Germline V gene lookup returns CDR1 SGHRS and CDR2 YFSETQ. V lost 0 bases, J lost 3 bases, and 0 bases stayed unmatched. For the CDR3, the DNA is TGCGCCAGCAGCTTGGGGACTAGCGGGAGCTACGAGCAGTACTTC. Amino acid sequence: CASSLGTSGSYEQYF.

V usage is TRBV4-3 and J usage is TRBJ2-3; D unclear. V lost 3 bases to trimming and J lost 3 bases, with 10 bases between them. The CDR3 has 14 residues. Germline V gene lookup returns CDR1 LGHNA and CDR2 YSLEER. CDR3 sequence reads: CASSHDVRTDTQYF. DNA for the CDR3: TGCGCCAGCAGCCACGACGTGCGGACAGATACGCAGTATTTT.

The rearrangement joins TRBV28 to TRBJ1-5; D is uncertain. The germline gives CDR1 MDHEN, CDR2 SYDVKM. The V end was cut by 2 bases, the J end by 6 bases, with 11 bases between. The CDR3 is made up of 14 amino acids. For the CDR3, the DNA is TGTGCCAGCAGTTTAACGACCGGGGTTCAGCCCCAGCATTTT. Translation gives CASSLTTGVQPQHF.

This clone turned up a few times. The chain carries TRBV4-1 and TRBJ2-2; TRBD2 matches at 13 bases. The V gene end was trimmed by 1 base and the J gene end by 6 bases; junction bases not matched to a gene: 5. The germline gives CDR1 MGHRA, CDR2 YSYEKL. The length of the CDR3 is 17 residues. The CDR3 bases are TGCGCCAGCAGCCAAGCTACTAGCGGGAGGGTCGCCGGGGAGCTGTTTTTT. Amino acid sequence: CASSQATSGRVAGELFF.

The genes are TRBV19 and TRBJ1-5; D is possibly TRBD1 (6 bases). Between the trimmed V and J ends, which lost 3 bases and 2 bases, there was a span of 11 bases. CDR1 is LNHDA, CDR2 SQIVND, per germline (reference sequence). CDR3 length: 15 residues. The CDR3: CASSISGGGNQPQHF. In nucleotides, the CDR3 is TGTGCCAGTAGTATTTCGGGGGGCGGCAATCAGCCCCAGCATTTT.

The chain is built from TRBV28 and TRBJ1-2, with 11 bases identical to TRBD1. The CDR3 covers 14 residues. Trimming took 5 bases from V and 6 from J; bases not matched to a gene: 5. Per the germline V gene, CDR1 is MDHEN and CDR2 is SYDVKM. The CDR3 nucleotides are TGTGCCAGCAGTCCCGGACAGGGGGCGCATGGCTACACCTTC. It yields the protein CASSPGQGAHGYTF.

The V call is TRBV19, the J call TRBJ1-1, with D perhaps TRBD1 (5 bases). Germline V gene data show CDR1 as LNHDA and CDR2 as SQIVND (reference sequence). Trimming pared 6 bases from V and 3 bases from J, leaving 14 bases between. The CDR3 has 14 amino acids. This CDR3 is CASRIGGGDTEAFF. DNA of the CDR3: TGTGCCAGTAGAATCGGAGGAGGGGACACTGAAGCTTTCTTT.